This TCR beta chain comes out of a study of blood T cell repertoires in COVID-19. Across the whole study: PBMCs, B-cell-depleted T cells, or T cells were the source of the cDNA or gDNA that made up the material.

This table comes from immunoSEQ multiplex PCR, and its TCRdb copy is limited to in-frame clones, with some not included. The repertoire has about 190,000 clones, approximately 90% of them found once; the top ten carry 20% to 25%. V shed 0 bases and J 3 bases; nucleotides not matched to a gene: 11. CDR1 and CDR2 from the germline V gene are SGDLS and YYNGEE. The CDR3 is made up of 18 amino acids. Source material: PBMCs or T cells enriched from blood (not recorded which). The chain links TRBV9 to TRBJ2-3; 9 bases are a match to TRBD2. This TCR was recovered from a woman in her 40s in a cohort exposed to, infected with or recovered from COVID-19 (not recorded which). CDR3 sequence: CASSVALRAGGGTDTQYF. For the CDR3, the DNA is TGTGCCAGCAGCGTAGCCCTCAGAGCGGGAGGAGGTACAGATACGCAGTATTTT.